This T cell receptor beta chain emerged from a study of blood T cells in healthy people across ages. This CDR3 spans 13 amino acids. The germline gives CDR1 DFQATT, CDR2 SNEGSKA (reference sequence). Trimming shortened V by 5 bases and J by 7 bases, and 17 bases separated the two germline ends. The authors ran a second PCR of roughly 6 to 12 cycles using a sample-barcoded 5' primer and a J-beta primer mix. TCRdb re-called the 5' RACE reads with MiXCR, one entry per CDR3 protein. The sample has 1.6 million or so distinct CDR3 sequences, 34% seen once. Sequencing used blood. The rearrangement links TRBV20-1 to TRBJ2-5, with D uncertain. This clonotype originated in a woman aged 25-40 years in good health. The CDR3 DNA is TGCAGTGCTGATCCCCCCAAAAAAGGGACCCAGTACTTC. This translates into CSADPPKKGTQYF.